This T cell receptor (beta chain) was profiled in a study of shared clonotypes between healthy human individuals. The germline V and J ends were trimmed by 2 bases and 5 bases, with 13 bases remaining between them. Germline-derived CDR1 and CDR2 are WNHNN and SYGVQD (reference sequence). The CDR3 loop spans 14 amino acids. Genomic DNA from each subset was divided evenly over several immunoSEQ plates. Sequenced by immunoSEQ multiplex PCR; TCRdb stores in-frame clones only, minus some. The table lists over a million clones, over 95% of them singletons. The origin of this receptor is a man under 40 in good health. Sequences were obtained from naive CD4+ T cells sorted from blood. Indicated subset: CD45RA+ positively selected. V is TRBV10-1 and J is TRBJ2-7, with D perhaps TRBD1 or TRBD2 (5 bases each). The CDR3 is CASSELPRGDEQYF. The CDR3 DNA is TGCGCCAGCAGTGAGCTGCCGAGGGGAGACGAGCAGTACTTC.